This TCR beta chain was sequenced in a study of T cells in Graves' hyperthyroidism and ophthalmopathy. Overall study: Pretreatment peripheral blood was obtained at initial diagnosis.

Amplified TCR beta CDR3 regions derived from RNA transcripts. With the HTBI primer set, the TCR CDR3 went through a first round of RT-PCR. One entry per CDR3 protein results from TCRdb running MiXCR on the multiplex PCR reads. The table has 400,000 or so distinct CDR3 sequences, about 14% seen once. Germline CDR1 is KGHDR and CDR2 is SFDVKD. V lost 0 bases and J 1 base, leaving 8 bases between the germline ends. This CDR3 contains 16 residues. The sequence was obtained from a woman aged 30 to 39 with Graves' ophthalmopathy. Sequencing was carried out using blood. This chain joins TRBV24-1 and TRBJ2-2; the D call may be TRBD1 or TRBD2 (5 bases each). The CDR3 is CATSDLGTRNTGELFF. The DNA of the CDR3 is TGTGCCACCAGTGATTTGGGGACGAGGAACACCGGGGAGCTGTTTTTT.